Below, 14 T cell receptor beta chains from the same sample are listed, as sequenced in a study of CD8+ T cells in alopecia areata. The authors extracted RNA and reverse transcribed it into cDNA as the sequencing template. Data came from immunoSEQ multiplex PCR; TCRdb stores just in-frame clones and leaves some out. Found here are a few hundred thousand clones, roughly 63% of them singletons; the top ten hold 0.93%. Regarding treatment: oral pan-JAK inhibitor, 5-10 mg twice daily. Sequencing used CD4+ T cells sorted from blood, obtained between weeks 51 and 54, from a patient treated with tofacitinib. The receptors were gathered from a human donor with alopecia areata.

The CDR3 nucleotides read TGCGCCAGCAGCAGGGGAGAGTACTATGGCTACACCTTC. It yields the protein CASSRGEYYGYTF. V usage is TRBV5-1 and J usage is TRBJ1-2, with a tentative D call TRBD1 (5 bases). The CDR3 has 13 residues. V lost 4 bases, J lost 3 bases, and 10 bases lay in between. Germline V lookup: CDR1 SGHRS, CDR2 YFSETQ.

The V gene is TRBV7-2, the J gene TRBJ2-3, with TRBD1 as a possible D gene (6 bases). CDR1 and CDR2 from the germline V gene are SGHTA and FQGNSA. V was clipped by 5 bases and J by 10 bases, with 16 bases between them. This CDR3 has 13 residues. CDR3 DNA sequence: TGTGCCAGCAGCCCTCATGCAGGGGTAGCGCAGTATTTT. Amino acid sequence: CASSPHAGVAQYF.

The sample holds one count of this clone. This CDR3 is CASSDRTGYSNQPQHF. In DNA, the CDR3 is TGTGCCAGCAGCGACCGGACAGGGTATAGCAATCAGCCCCAGCATTTT. The V call is TRBV7-8, the J call TRBJ1-5, with 8 bases fitting TRBD1. V was pared by 5 bases and J by 0 bases, with 6 bases of the junction left unmatched. CDR1 SGHVS and CDR2 FQNEAQ come from the germline V gene. The CDR3 consists of 16 residues.

The chain combines TRBV5-1 with TRBJ2-5, with 9 nucleotides matching TRBD1. CDR1 SGHRS and CDR2 YFSETQ come from the germline V gene. The CDR3 consists of 17 residues. V shed 4 bases, J shed 0 bases, and the junction held 10 bases outside the gene matches. CDR3: CASSRGQGIPHQETQYF. CDR3 coding DNA: TGCGCCAGCAGCCGAGGACAGGGGATCCCACACCAAGAGACCCAGTACTTC.

V and J are TRBV7-9 and TRBJ1-2; weak D call: TRBD1 (5 bases). CDR3 length: 15 amino acids. V was cut by 6 bases and J by 3 bases, with 17 bases left in between. Germline V gene lookup returns CDR1 SEHNR and CDR2 FQNEAQ (reference sequence). In DNA, the CDR3 is TGTGCCAGCAGACCCAGGGTCTCCTCGGACTATGGCTACACCTTC. Residues: CASRPRVSSDYGYTF. The whole variable domain, remainder taken from reference TRBV7-9 and TRBJ1-2, is DTGVSQNPRHKITKRGQNVTFRCDPISEHNRLYWYRQTLGQGPEFLTYFQNEAQLEKSRLLSDRFSAERPKGSFSTLEIQRTEQGDSAMYLCASRPRVSSDYGYTFGSGTRLTVV.

The rearrangement links TRBV5-6 to TRBJ1-3; D uncertain. The CDR3 length is 13 residues. Per germline, CDR1 SGHDT and CDR2 YYEEEE. Trimming shortened V by 0 bases and J by 4 bases, and 5 bases separated the two germline ends. CDR3 protein: CASSLDVGNTIYF. The CDR3 DNA sequence: TGTGCCAGCAGCTTGGATGTGGGAAACACCATATATTTT.

As regards this clone: The junction and the germline gene differ at one end; a read error may be behind it. V and J are TRBV5-4 and TRBJ2-1; 9 positions match TRBD2. Looked up from germline, CDR1 is SGHNT and CDR2 is YYREEE (reference sequence). The CDR3 has 16 residues. CDR3 protein: CASSLGGAGGLQEQFF. The CDR3, as DNA: TGTGCCAGCAGTTTGGGCGGAGCGGGGGGCCTTCAAGAGCAGTTCTTC.

The chain uses TRBV4-3 and TRBJ1-2; weak D call: TRBD1 (6 bases). The CDR3 contains 15 residues. Trimming pared 5 bases from V and 4 bases from J, leaving 17 bases between. Germline-derived CDR1 and CDR2 are LGHNA and YSLEER. The chain's CDR3 is CASSLAMTGVYGYTF. CDR3 sequence (DNA): TGCGCCAGCAGCTTAGCCATGACAGGAGTCTATGGCTACACCTTC.

This chain connects TRBV7-9 to TRBJ1-1; 9 bases map to TRBD1. Trimming took 1 base from V and 5 from J; bases not matched to a gene: 5. This CDR3 region has 15 residues. Germline CDR1 is SEHNR and CDR2 is FQNEAQ (reference sequence). The DNA for the CDR3 is TGTGCCAGCAGCTTAGTTGTCGGGACAGGGACTGAAGCTTTCTTT. Translation gives CASSLVVGTGTEAFF.

This clone was seen just once. The chain recombines TRBV15 with TRBJ1-4; TRBD1 is a possible D gene (5 bases). This CDR3 is 16 amino acids long. V shed 2 bases and J shed 8 bases, with 18 bases lying between them. CDR1 and CDR2 (germline): LNHNV, YYDKDF (reference sequence). This CDR3 reads CATSRPAGRGNEKLFF. The CDR3 DNA reads as TGTGCCACCAGCAGACCCGCGGGACGCGGAAACGAAAAACTGTTTTTT.

This clone turned up a few times. The chain has TRBV10-3 and TRBJ1-1; TRBD1 matches at 7 bases. This CDR3 has 13 amino acids. Looked up from germline, CDR1 is ENHRY and CDR2 is SYGVKD. V lost 10 bases, J lost 10 bases, and 15 bases stayed unmatched. CDR3 loop: CASTPHGPGGAFF. CDR3 DNA sequence: TGTGCCAGCACCCCCCATGGCCCAGGGGGAGCTTTCTTT.

This clone was seen once. V usage is TRBV10-3 and J usage is TRBJ2-6, with TRBD1 matching over 10 bases. V shed 10 bases, J shed 2 bases, and the junction held 8 bases outside the gene matches. This CDR3 has 16 residues. The V gene's germline CDR1 is ENHRY and CDR2 SYGVKD. CDR3 loop: CASGQGEIPGANVLTF. The CDR3 DNA reads as TGTGCCAGCGGACAGGGGGAAATCCCTGGGGCCAACGTCCTGACTTTC.

The chain couples TRBV29-1 to TRBJ1-2; the D is unclear. The CDR3 covers 14 residues. The V end was cut by 2 bases, the J end by 4 bases, with 14 bases between. The V gene's germline CDR1 is SQVTM and CDR2 ANQGSEA. The CDR3 loop reads CSVENSEALYGYTF. The CDR3 DNA is TGCAGCGTTGAAAATTCCGAAGCTCTCTATGGCTACACCTTC.

This clone was observed a few times. This chain links TRBV14 with TRBJ1-1, with 7 bases fitting TRBD1. V dropped 4 bases and J dropped 0; count of bases not matched to a gene: 5. The CDR3 is made up of 15 amino acids. Looked up from germline, CDR1 is SGHDN and CDR2 is FVKESK. CDR3 in amino acids: CASSLRTGMNTEAFF. The CDR3 DNA reads as TGTGCCAGCAGCCTCCGGACAGGCATGAACACTGAAGCTTTCTTT.